This is a list of T cell receptor beta chains from one sample in a study of blood T cell repertoires in COVID-19. The protocol was immunoSEQ multiplex PCR, while the TCRdb copy is restricted to in-frame clones and leaves out a portion. The table has tens of thousands of clones, approximately 79% seen once. Sequencing was carried out using peripheral blood. These receptors originate from a woman older than 75 with active or convalescent COVID-19. The CDR3 runs from the conserved cysteine through the conserved F or W. Fields, in order: clone size, J gene, D gene, V gene, CDR3 DNA, CDR3 protein. The D gene is left open where the match is weak. Part of the rows lack a size; the others show once, few, many or a class for expanded clones.

NA,TRBJ1-6,TRBD1,TRBV7-2,TGTGCCAGCAGCTCTCGGACAGGGGACTATAATTCACCCCTCCACTTT,CASSSRTGDYNSPLHF
NA,TRBJ1-1,TRBD1,TRBV6-5,TGTGCCAGCAGTTCCCCGGGACAGGGGATCACTGAAGCTTTCTTT,CASSSPGQGITEAFF
NA,TRBJ1-3,NA,TRBV14,TGTGCCAGCAGCCAAGGTCGTCGGGCTGGAAACACCATATATTTT,CASSQGRRAGNTIYF
NA,TRBJ2-1,TRBD2,TRBV30,TGTGCCTGGAGTCGGGGACTAGCGGGAGACGGTGAGCAGTTCTTC,CAWSRGLAGDGEQFF
NA,TRBJ2-7,TRBD2,TRBV4-2,TGTGCCAGCAGCCAACAACTAGCGGCTTCCTACGAGCAGTACTTC,CASSQQLAASYEQYF
NA,TRBJ1-6,NA,TRBV3-1/TRBV3-2,TGTGCCAGCAGCCACCGGGGTTCACCCCTCCACTTT,CASSHRGSPLHF
few,TRBJ2-7,NA,TRBV5-1,TGCGCCAGCAGCTTGGAGCGGACTCCCCCCTACGAGCAGTACTTC,CASSLERTPPYEQYF
NA,TRBJ1-3,NA,TRBV9,TGTGCCAGCAGCTCGGACTTTTCTGGAAACACCATATATTTT,CASSSDFSGNTIYF
NA,TRBJ2-5,NA,TRBV6-1,TGTGCCAGCAGTGAAGCTGGAGGGGTGTGGGAGACCCAGTACTTC,CASSEAGGVWETQYF
NA,TRBJ1-1,TRBD1,TRBV30,TGTGCCTGGAGTGATGACAGGGGGCGCTTTGAAGCTTTCTTT,CAWSDDRGRFEAFF
NA,TRBJ2-7,NA,TRBV15,TGTGCCACCAGCATGGACCGTGGACTCCTCTACGAGCAGTACTTC,CATSMDRGLLYEQYF
NA,TRBJ2-3,TRBD2,TRBV6-5,TGTGCCAGCCGTAGCGGGGGGGCAGGAGATACGCAGTATTTT,CASRSGGAGDTQYF
NA,TRBJ1-5,NA,TRBV6-1,TGTGCCAGCAGTGAACAGTGGGGGGTGAGCAATCAGCCCCAGCATTTT,CASSEQWGVSNQPQHF
NA,TRBJ2-3,TRBD2,TRBV5-1,TGCGCCAGCAGCTTGGCGGCTAGCGGGACGACAAGTAGCACAGATACGCAGTATTTT,CASSLAASGTTSSTDTQYF
NA,TRBJ2-7,TRBD1,TRBV15,TGTGCCACCAGCAAAGCGGCAGGGGGCTACGAGCAGTACTTC,CATSKAAGGYEQYF
NA,TRBJ2-1,TRBD2,TRBV10-3,TGTGCCATCAGCCCCTCTAGCGGGAGGGACGACAATGAGCAGTTCTTC,CAISPSSGRDDNEQFF
NA,TRBJ1-1,TRBD1,TRBV10-3,TGTGCCACCACCGGGACAGGGGGGAACACTGAAGCTTTCTTT,CATTGTGGNTEAFF
NA,TRBJ1-6,NA,TRBV6-1,TGTGCCAGCAGTGAAGCGGGGCTGGATTCACCCCTCCACTTT,CASSEAGLDSPLHF